This T cell receptor (beta chain) was profiled in a study of shared clonotypes between healthy human individuals. Overall study context: Each donor's CD4 naive and CD4 memory cells filled three plates apiece, CD8 naive two, and CD8 memory one.

Splitting of CD4+ cells produced CD45RA+ naive and CD45RA-negative memory subsets. Assay: immunoSEQ multiplex PCR; the TCRdb copy retains only in-frame clones and omits some. The repertoire consists of 950,000 to 1,300,000 clones, with about 76% occurring once and the leading ten covering 1.4% to 1.5%. The V segment lost 3 bases and the J segment 3 bases; nucleotides outside the gene matches: 7. The CDR3 totals 15 residues. Germline-derived CDR1 and CDR2 are SGHRS and YFSETQ. Sequenced: memory CD4+ T cells sorted from blood. The subset: CD45RA-negative fraction. The V call is TRBV5-1, the J call TRBJ2-7; 9 nucleotides align to TRBD1. This TCR derives from a man between 18 and 35 years old in good health. CDR3 loop: CASSSLGQGHYEQYF. In nucleotides, the CDR3 is TGCGCCAGCAGCTCCCTGGGACAGGGACACTACGAGCAGTACTTC.